This TCR beta chain derives from a study of human T cells and chemical hapten exposure. The study's findings and limits: Expanded TCR counts at PT1 went up together with patch test score, a positive correlation.

Time point indicated: patch test 1, 2 weeks after DPC sensitization. Treatment here: therapeutic diphenylcyclopropenone sensitization with weekly scalp DPC. Trimming removed 4 bases from V and 4 bases from J, with 11 bases in between. The CDR3 is 14 amino acids. Of note for this clonotype: Its matching antigen is unknown.

TCRdb re-called the RACE reads with MiXCR, one entry per CDR3 protein. The table includes approximately 100,000 distinct CDR3 sequences, around 10% detected once. The sample here was whole blood, taken in connection with sensitization to the hapten diphenylcyclopropenone (DPC). This chain connects TRBV12-3 or TRBV12-4 to TRBJ1-5; D unclear. This TCR was sampled from a woman in her thirties or forties with alopecia areata. Some clones in this sample may be carry-over from other donors' samples. The CDR3 is CASSSLDLNQPQHF. CDR3 DNA sequence: TGTGCCAGCAGTTCCCTGGATCTTAATCAGCCCCAGCATTTT.